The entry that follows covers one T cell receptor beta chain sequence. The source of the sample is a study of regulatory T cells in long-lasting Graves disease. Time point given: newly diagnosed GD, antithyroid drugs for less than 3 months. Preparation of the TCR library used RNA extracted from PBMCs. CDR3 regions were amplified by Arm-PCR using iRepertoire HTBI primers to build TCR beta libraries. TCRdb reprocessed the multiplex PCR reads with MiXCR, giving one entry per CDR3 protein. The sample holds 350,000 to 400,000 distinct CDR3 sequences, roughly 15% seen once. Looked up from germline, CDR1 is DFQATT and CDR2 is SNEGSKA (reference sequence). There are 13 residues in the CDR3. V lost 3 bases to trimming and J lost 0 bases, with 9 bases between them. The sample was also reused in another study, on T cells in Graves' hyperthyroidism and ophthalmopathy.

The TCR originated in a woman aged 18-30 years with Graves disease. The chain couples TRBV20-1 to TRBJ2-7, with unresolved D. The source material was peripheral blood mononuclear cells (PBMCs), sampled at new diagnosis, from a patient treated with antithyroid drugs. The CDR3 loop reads CSARGRPSYEQYF. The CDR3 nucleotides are TGCAGTGCTAGGGGCCGGCCCTCCTACGAGCAGTACTTC.